This T cell receptor (beta chain) emerged from a study of blood T cell repertoires in COVID-19. The method was immunoSEQ multiplex PCR; TCRdb's version includes in-frame clones alone and lacks a portion of them. The sample has more than 250,000 clones; 90% are singletons. The sequenced sample was PBMCs or T cells enriched from blood (not recorded which). This TCR was recovered from a woman younger than 30 with acute COVID-19.

CDR3 loop: CASMDRGIGGELFF. CDR3 sequence (DNA): TGTGCCAGCATGGACAGGGGAATTGGCGGGGAGCTGTTTTTT. This rearrangement joins TRBV27 to TRBJ2-2; 9 bases line up with TRBD1. With 7 bases clipped from V and 7 bases from J, the junction kept 7 bases outside the gene matches. This CDR3 comprises 14 residues. The germline CDR1 and CDR2 sequences are MNHEY and SMNVEV (reference sequence).